The 25 T cell receptor beta chains reported below all come from one sample, sequenced in a study of OX40 agonist ivuxolimab in advanced cancers. Clones were sequenced by immunoSEQ multiplex PCR, and TCRdb holds only the in-frame ones, with some missing. The table includes tens of thousands of clones, roughly 83% detected once. The specimen was CD4+ or CD8+ T cells sorted from blood, collected in a trial of the OX40 agonist ivuxolimab. The source of these receptors is an adult with an advanced solid tumor such as melanoma, head and neck, liver or kidney cancer.

This sequence joins TRBV28 and TRBJ2-1; tentatively, D is TRBD2 (7 bases). The CDR3 extends over 15 amino acids. Germline loops: CDR1 MDHEN, CDR2 SYDVKM. With 3 bases removed from V and 4 bases from J, the gap between germline ends came to 13 bases. The CDR3 DNA reads as TGTGCCAGCAGTTTCGACGGGGGGCCATACAATGAGCAGTTCTTC. This translates into CASSFDGGPYNEQFF. Full variable domain (remainder filled in from reference TRBV28 and TRBJ2-1): DVKVTQSSRYLVKRTGEKVFLECVQDMDHENMFWYRQDPGLGLRLIYFSYDVKMKEKGDIPEGYSVSREKKERFSLILESASTNQTSMYLCASSFDGGPYNEQFFGPGTRLTVL.

The chain combines TRBV5-1 with TRBJ2-2; weak D call: TRBD2 (5 bases). Trimming shortened V by 0 bases and J by 2 bases, and 8 bases separated the two germline ends. Germline lookup yields CDR1 SGHRS and CDR2 YFSETQ. The CDR3 spans 15 residues. Here the CDR3 reads CASSLGPGNTGELFF. DNA for the CDR3: TGCGCCAGCAGCTTGGGTCCGGGAAACACCGGGGAGCTGTTTTTT.

As for this clone: The junction shows a germline mismatch at one end, possibly a read error. V gene TRBV7-3 combines with J gene TRBJ2-7; 8 bases agree with TRBD1. The germline V gene has CDR1 SGHTA and CDR2 FQGTGA. The CDR3 runs to 15 residues. The DNA of the CDR3 is TGTGCCAGCAGCCTAACCGGGACAGGAGTCCACGAGCAGTACTTC. Translating it yields CASSLTGTGVHEQYF. The full variable domain, in which reference TRBV7-3 and TRBJ2-7 provide the parts outside the CDR3, is GAGVSQTPSNKVTEKGKYVELRCDPISGHTALYWYRQSLGQGPEFLIYFQGTGAADDSGLPNDRFFAVRPEGSVSTLKIQRTERGDSAVYLCASSLTGTGVHEQYFGPGTRLTVT.

This clone was seen only a few times. The CDR3 spells CASRPTNTGELFF. The DNA of the CDR3 is TGTGCCAGTAGGCCAACGAACACCGGGGAGCTGTTTTTT. The chain employs TRBV19 and TRBJ2-2; D not certain. Per germline, CDR1 LNHDA and CDR2 SQIVND (reference sequence). Between the trimmed V and J ends, which lost 6 bases and 0 bases, there was a span of 5 bases. CDR3 size: 13 residues.

The rearrangement joins TRBV18 to TRBJ2-7; TRBD2 matches at 8 bases. Germline V gives CDR1 KGHSH, CDR2 LQKENI. The V segment lost 6 bases and the J segment 0 bases; nucleotides outside the gene matches: 7. The length of the CDR3 is 15 residues. The CDR3 region is CASSPVAGSSYEQYF. The CDR3 DNA sequence: TGTGCCAGCTCCCCTGTAGCGGGAAGCTCCTACGAGCAGTACTTC.

The V and J genes are TRBV30 and TRBJ1-1; tentative D call: TRBD1 (6 bases). Germline V gene lookup returns CDR1 GTSNPN and CDR2 SVGIG (reference sequence). This CDR3 comprises 13 residues. Trimming pared 3 bases from V and 0 bases from J, leaving 8 bases between. For the CDR3, the DNA is TGTGCCTGGAGCAGGGGCATGAACACTGAAGCTTTCTTT. Amino acid sequence: CAWSRGMNTEAFF.

V usage is TRBV30 and J usage is TRBJ2-7, with 9 bases matching TRBD1. Germline V gives CDR1 GTSNPN, CDR2 SVGIG (reference sequence). V shed 5 bases, J shed 7 bases, and the junction held 9 bases outside the gene matches. The CDR3 totals 13 residues. CDR3 coding DNA: TGTGCCTGGGACCCAGGACAGGGGTCGGAGCAGTACTTC. Protein product: CAWDPGQGSEQYF.

The J gene is TRBJ2-3, the V gene TRBV15; D may be TRBD2 (7 bases). Germline V lookup: CDR1 LNHNV, CDR2 YYDKDF (reference sequence). The CDR3 covers 16 residues. Trimming took off 0 bases at V and 4 bases at J, with 14 bases between the two ends. CDR3 bases: TGTGCCACCAGCAGAGAGAGGGGGGGAGGGTCAGATACGCAGTATTTT. This gives the protein CATSRERGGGSDTQYF.

This chain joins TRBV11-3 and TRBJ2-7; D possibly corresponds to TRBD1 (5 bases). V was clipped by 5 bases and J by 4 bases, with 9 bases between them. Germline V lookup: CDR1 SGHNT, CDR2 YENEEA. The CDR3 consists of 12 residues. CDR3 sequence (DNA): TGTGCCAGCAGCAACCAGGGTTACGAGCAGTACTTC. Translation: CASSNQGYEQYF.

The rearrangement uses TRBV4-1 and TRBJ2-1, with D maybe TRBD2 (6 bases). From germline, CDR1 is MGHRA and CDR2 YSYEKL. The CDR3 spans 16 residues. Trimming pared 0 bases from V and 7 bases from J, leaving 16 bases between. The CDR3: CASSQEGTGDVNEQFF. CDR3 in DNA: TGCGCCAGCAGCCAAGAAGGAACGGGAGATGTAAATGAGCAGTTCTTC.

This clone was seen only a few times. The rearrangement joins TRBV29-1 to TRBJ2-5, with 9 bases matching TRBD1. This CDR3 comprises 12 residues. The J segment lost 5 bases and the V segment lost 6 bases, leaving 4 bases of the junction unmatched. Germline-derived CDR1 and CDR2 are SQVTM and ANQGSEA. CDR3 in DNA: TGCAGCGTCTGGACAGGGGACGAGACCCAGTACTTC. Translated: CSVWTGDETQYF. The variable domain in full, with the rest retrieved from reference TRBV29-1 and TRBJ2-5, is SAVISQKPSRDICQRGTSLTIQCQVDSQVTMMFWYRQQPGQSLTLIATANQGSEATYESGFVIDKFPISRPNLTFSTLTVSNMSPEDSSIYLCSVWTGDETQYFGPGTRLLVL.

A word on this clone: The junction differs from germline at one of its ends, possibly a read error. This chain uses TRBV4-2 with TRBJ2-3, with 10 bases that match TRBD2. The CDR3 sequence is 17 residues long. Germline values: CDR1 LGHNA, CDR2 YNFKEQ. The CDR3: CAGSQDGSGGAVDTQYF. CDR3 coding DNA: TGTGCCGGCAGCCAAGATGGGAGCGGGGGGGCCGTAGATACGCAGTATTTT.

This clone ranks as medium-sized (0.01 to 0.1%). The chain combines TRBV4-2 with TRBJ2-7; D might be TRBD1 or TRBD2, each matching 5 bases. The CDR3 loop spans 16 amino acids. Germline V CDR1 and CDR2: LGHNA, YNFKEQ. Between the trimmed V and J ends, which lost 4 bases and 5 bases, there was a span of 21 bases. The CDR3 DNA reads as TGTGCCAGCAGCCCGGGGTTGGGGAGAGGGGCGGACGAGCAGTACTTC. Protein sequence: CASSPGLGRGADEQYF.

The chain has TRBV10-2 and TRBJ2-7; 7 positions agree with TRBD1. The ends lost 7 bases at V and 4 bases at J; junction bases unmatched: 7. The V gene's germline CDR1 is WSHSY and CDR2 SAAADI. CDR3 length: 13 residues. DNA of the CDR3: TGCGCCAGCAACTCGGGACAGCAATACGAGCAGTACTTC. Translating it yields CASNSGQQYEQYF.

This clone came up once. V is TRBV7-2 and J is TRBJ2-3; 7 bases align to TRBD2. This CDR3 region has 14 residues. Germline V lookup: CDR1 SGHTA, CDR2 FQGNSA. Unmatched junction bases numbered 7, after V lost 5 bases and J lost 5 bases. CDR3 coding DNA: TGTGCCAGCAGCCTACCTAGGGAGGGAGATACGCAGTATTTT. As protein: CASSLPREGDTQYF.

The chain combines TRBV9 with TRBJ2-7; 7 bases are shared with TRBD2. Losses at the gene ends were 4 bases for V and 3 bases for J; bases not matched to a gene: 10. Germline CDR1 is SGDLS and CDR2 is YYNGEE. The CDR3 consists of 15 residues. The CDR3 loop is CASSPREVGLYEQYF. The CDR3 DNA reads TGTGCCAGCAGCCCCCGGGAGGTAGGTCTCTACGAGCAGTACTTC.

V usage is TRBV5-6 and J usage is TRBJ1-5; no firm D call. Per germline, CDR1 SGHDT and CDR2 YYEEEE. Trimming stripped 3 bases from V and 5 bases from J, with 9 bases between. CDR3 length equals 13 residues. The DNA of the CDR3 is TGTGCCAGCAGCTGGGGAGTCGATCAGCCCCAGCATTTT. Translating it yields CASSWGVDQPQHF.

This clone was seen a single time. The rearrangement uses TRBV7-9 and TRBJ1-1; the D is unclear. V lost 3 bases, J lost 1 base, and 3 bases lay in between. CDR3 length: 12 amino acids. CDR1 SEHNR and CDR2 FQNEAQ come from the germline V gene (reference sequence). The CDR3 region is CASSFGNTEAFF. CDR3 DNA sequence: TGTGCCAGCAGCTTTGGGAACACTGAAGCTTTCTTT.

This chain uses TRBV19 with TRBJ2-2, with D perhaps matching TRBD2 (6 bases). The CDR3 extends over 15 amino acids. V lost 2 bases, J lost 4 bases, and 11 bases lay in between. Germline V lookup: CDR1 LNHDA, CDR2 SQIVND (reference sequence). The CDR3 is CASSIPGEVTGELFF. In nucleotides, the CDR3 is TGTGCCAGTAGTATACCGGGAGAGGTCACCGGGGAGCTGTTTTTT.

The rearrangement uses TRBV19 and TRBJ2-1; 11 bases match TRBD2. The trim removed 3 bases at V and 4 bases at J, leaving 5 bases unmatched. The CDR3 sequence is 16 residues long. Germline CDR1 and CDR2: LNHDA and SQIVND (reference sequence). Here the CDR3 reads CASSIATSGIYNEQFF. The CDR3 DNA sequence: TGTGCCAGTAGTATTGCGACTAGCGGGATTTACAATGAGCAGTTCTTC.

The J gene is TRBJ2-7, the V gene TRBV7-8, with 9 nucleotides matching TRBD2. The CDR3 has 17 residues. Germline V lookup: CDR1 SGHVS, CDR2 FQNEAQ. The trim removed 0 bases at V and 0 bases at J, leaving 6 bases unmatched. The CDR3 protein is CASSLARSSGSSYEQYF. The DNA of the CDR3 is TGTGCCAGCAGCTTAGCGCGAAGTAGCGGGAGCTCCTACGAGCAGTACTTC. The variable domain in full, completed from reference TRBV7-8 and TRBJ2-7, reads GAGVSQSPRYKVAKRGQDVALRCDPISGHVSLFWYQQALGQGPEFLTYFQNEAQLDKSGLPSDRFFAERPEGSVSTLKIQRTQQEDSAVYLCASSLARSSGSSYEQYFGPGTRLTVT.

The V gene is TRBV6-1, the J gene TRBJ2-4; D gene ambiguous. Germline CDR1 reads MNHNS; CDR2 reads SASEGT. The CDR3 runs 16 residues. V lost 4 bases and J 1 base, leaving 14 bases between the germline ends. The CDR3, as DNA: TGTGCCAGCAGTGTTGTCGGGTCAGTCGCCAAAAACATTCAGTACTTC. Translation: CASSVVGSVAKNIQYF.

This chain links TRBV23-1 with TRBJ2-1; D unclear. TRBV23-1 is annotated as an ORF whose role is uncertain. The V end lost 4 bases, the J end lost 4 bases, and 17 bases lay between the germline ends. The CDR3 length is 16 residues. Written as DNA, the CDR3 is TGCGCCAGCAGTCCCCTCGTAGAGGTCTTTTACAATGAGCAGTTCTTC. Protein product: CASSPLVEVFYNEQFF.

The V and J genes are TRBV4-1 and TRBJ2-1; D is perhaps TRBD1 (5 bases). The CDR3 runs to 13 residues. Trimming left V 1 base short and J 15 bases short, with 16 bases between. In germline, CDR1 is MGHRA, CDR2 YSYEKL. The CDR3 reads CASSQGGPRNAFF. CDR3 in DNA: TGCGCCAGCAGCCAAGGGGGCCCACGCAACGCGTTCTTC.

The rearrangement uses TRBV6-1 and TRBJ1-2; D remains unclear. Trimming took 10 bases from V and 4 from J, leaving 10 bases between them. CDR1 is MNHNS and CDR2 is SASEGT in the germline V gene. The CDR3 totals 11 residues. DNA for the CDR3: TGTGCCACCGGACTTAGCTATGGCTACACCTTC. It yields the protein CATGLSYGYTF.